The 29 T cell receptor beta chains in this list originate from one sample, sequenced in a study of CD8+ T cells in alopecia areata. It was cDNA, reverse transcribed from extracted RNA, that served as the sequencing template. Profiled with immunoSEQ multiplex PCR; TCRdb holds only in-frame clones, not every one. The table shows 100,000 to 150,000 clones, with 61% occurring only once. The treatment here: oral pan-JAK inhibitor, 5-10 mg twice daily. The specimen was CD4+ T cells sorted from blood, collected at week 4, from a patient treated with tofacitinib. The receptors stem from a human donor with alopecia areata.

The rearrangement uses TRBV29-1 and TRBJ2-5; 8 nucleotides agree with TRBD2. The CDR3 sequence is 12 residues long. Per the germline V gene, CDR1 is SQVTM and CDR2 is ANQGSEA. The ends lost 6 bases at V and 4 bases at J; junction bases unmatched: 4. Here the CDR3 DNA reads TGCAGCGTAAAAGCGGGAGTAGAGACCCAGTACTTC. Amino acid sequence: CSVKAGVETQYF.

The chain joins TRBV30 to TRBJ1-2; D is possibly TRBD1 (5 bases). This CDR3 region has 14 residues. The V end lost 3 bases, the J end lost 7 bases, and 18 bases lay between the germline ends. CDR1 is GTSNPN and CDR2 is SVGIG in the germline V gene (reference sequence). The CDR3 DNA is TGTGCCTGGAGCGGAATTCGATCAGGGCCTGGCTACACCTTC. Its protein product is CAWSGIRSGPGYTF.

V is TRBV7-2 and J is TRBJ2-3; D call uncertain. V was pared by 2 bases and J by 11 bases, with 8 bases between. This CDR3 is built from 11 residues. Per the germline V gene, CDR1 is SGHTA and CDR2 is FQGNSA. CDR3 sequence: CASSLSHRQYF. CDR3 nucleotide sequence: TGTGCCAGCAGCTTATCGCACAGGCAGTATTTT.

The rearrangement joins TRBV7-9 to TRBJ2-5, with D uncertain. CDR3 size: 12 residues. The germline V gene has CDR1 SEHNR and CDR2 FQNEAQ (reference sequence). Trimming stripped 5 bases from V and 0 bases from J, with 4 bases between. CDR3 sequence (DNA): TGTGCCAGCAGCCAGAACCAAGAGACCCAGTACTTC. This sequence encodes CASSQNQETQYF. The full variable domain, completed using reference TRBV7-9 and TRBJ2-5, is DTGVSQNPRHKITKRGQNVTFRCDPISEHNRLYWYRQTLGQGPEFLTYFQNEAQLEKSRLLSDRFSAERPKGSFSTLEIQRTEQGDSAMYLCASSQNQETQYFGPGTRLLVL.

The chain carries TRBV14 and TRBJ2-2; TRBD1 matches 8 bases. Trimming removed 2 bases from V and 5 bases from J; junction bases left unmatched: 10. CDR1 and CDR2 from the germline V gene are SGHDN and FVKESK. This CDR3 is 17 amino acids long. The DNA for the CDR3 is TGTGCCAGCAGCCAAAGGTTCTCGACAGGGGAAACCGGGGAGCTGTTTTTT. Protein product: CASSQRFSTGETGELFF.

CDR3 nucleotide sequence: TGTGCCAGCAGCCGCGGGACTAGCGGAATCGCAGATACGCAGTATTTT. The encoded protein is CASSRGTSGIADTQYF. This chain connects TRBV7-9 to TRBJ2-3; 11 bases fit TRBD2. CDR1 is SEHNR and CDR2 is FQNEAQ in the germline V gene (reference sequence). The CDR3 is made up of 16 amino acids. V dropped 5 bases and J dropped 4; count of bases not matched to a gene: 8.

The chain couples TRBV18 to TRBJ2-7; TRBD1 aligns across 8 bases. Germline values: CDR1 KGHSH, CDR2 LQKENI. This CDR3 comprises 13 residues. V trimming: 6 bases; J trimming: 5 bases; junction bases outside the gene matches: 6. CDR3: CASSGQGADEQYF. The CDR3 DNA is TGTGCCAGCTCTGGGCAGGGGGCTGACGAGCAGTACTTC.

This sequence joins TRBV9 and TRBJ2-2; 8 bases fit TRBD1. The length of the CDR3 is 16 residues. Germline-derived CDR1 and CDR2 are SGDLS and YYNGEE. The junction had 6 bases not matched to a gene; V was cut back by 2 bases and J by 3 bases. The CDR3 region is CASSVGQGTYTGELFF. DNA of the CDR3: TGTGCCAGCAGCGTTGGACAGGGAACCTACACCGGGGAGCTGTTTTTT.

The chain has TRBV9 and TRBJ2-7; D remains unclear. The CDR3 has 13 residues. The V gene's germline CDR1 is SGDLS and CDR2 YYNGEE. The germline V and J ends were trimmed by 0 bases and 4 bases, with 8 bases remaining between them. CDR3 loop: CASSVALLYEQYF. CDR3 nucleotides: TGTGCCAGCAGCGTAGCGTTGTTATACGAGCAGTACTTC.

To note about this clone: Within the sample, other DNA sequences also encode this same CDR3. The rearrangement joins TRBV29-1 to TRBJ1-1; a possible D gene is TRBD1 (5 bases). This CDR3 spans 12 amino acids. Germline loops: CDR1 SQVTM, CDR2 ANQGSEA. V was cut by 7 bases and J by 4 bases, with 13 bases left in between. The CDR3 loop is CSARTGATEAFF. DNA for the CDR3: TGCAGCGCGCGGACTGGGGCCACTGAAGCTTTCTTT.

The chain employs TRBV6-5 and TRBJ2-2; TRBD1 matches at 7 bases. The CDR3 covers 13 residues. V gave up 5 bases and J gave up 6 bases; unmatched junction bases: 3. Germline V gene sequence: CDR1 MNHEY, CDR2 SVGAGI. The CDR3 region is CASSVQGAGELFF. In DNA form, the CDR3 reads TGTGCCAGCAGTGTTCAGGGGGCCGGGGAGCTGTTTTTT.

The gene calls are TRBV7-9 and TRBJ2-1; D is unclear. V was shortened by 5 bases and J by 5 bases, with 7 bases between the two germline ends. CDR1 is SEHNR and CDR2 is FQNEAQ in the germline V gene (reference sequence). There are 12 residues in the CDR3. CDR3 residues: CASSPQHNEQFF. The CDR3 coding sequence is TGTGCCAGCAGCCCACAACACAATGAGCAGTTCTTC.

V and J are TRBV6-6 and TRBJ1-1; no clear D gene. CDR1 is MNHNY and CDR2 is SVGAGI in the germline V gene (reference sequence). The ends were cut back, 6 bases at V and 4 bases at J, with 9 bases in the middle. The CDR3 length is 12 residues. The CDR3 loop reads CASSPRTTEAFF. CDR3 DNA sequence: TGTGCCAGCAGCCCCCGGACCACTGAAGCTTTCTTT.

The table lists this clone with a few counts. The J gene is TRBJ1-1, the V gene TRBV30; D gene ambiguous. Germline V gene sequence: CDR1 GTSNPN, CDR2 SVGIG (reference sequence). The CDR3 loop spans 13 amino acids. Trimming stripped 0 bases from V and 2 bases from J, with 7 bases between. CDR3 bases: TGTGCCTGGAGTGTCTTCAGTAACACTGAAGCTTTCTTT. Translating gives CAWSVFSNTEAFF.

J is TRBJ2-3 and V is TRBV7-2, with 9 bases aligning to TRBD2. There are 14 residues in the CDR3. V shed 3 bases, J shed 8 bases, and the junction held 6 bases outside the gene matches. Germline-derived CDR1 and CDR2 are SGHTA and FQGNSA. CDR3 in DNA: TGTGCCAGCAGCTTCGGCGGGGGGGCCGCTACGCAGTATTTT. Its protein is CASSFGGGAATQYF.

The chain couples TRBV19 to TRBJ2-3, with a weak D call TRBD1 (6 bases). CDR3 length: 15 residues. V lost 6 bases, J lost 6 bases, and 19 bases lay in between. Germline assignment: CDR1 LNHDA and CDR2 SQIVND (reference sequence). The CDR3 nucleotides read TGTGCCAGTAGCCCGGACAGCGGTGAGGGGGATACGCAGTATTTT. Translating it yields CASSPDSGEGDTQYF.

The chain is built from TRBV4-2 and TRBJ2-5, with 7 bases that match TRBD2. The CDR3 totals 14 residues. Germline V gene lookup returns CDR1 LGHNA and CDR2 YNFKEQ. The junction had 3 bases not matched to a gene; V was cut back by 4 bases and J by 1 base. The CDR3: CASSLGLGQETQYF. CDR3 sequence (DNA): TGTGCCAGCAGCCTCGGACTAGGCCAAGAGACCCAGTACTTC.

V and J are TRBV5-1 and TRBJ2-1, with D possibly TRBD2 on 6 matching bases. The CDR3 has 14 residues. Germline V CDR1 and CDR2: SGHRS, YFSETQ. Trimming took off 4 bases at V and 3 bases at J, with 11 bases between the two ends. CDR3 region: CASSPLGSYNEQFF. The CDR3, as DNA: TGCGCCAGCAGCCCCCTCGGGAGCTACAATGAGCAGTTCTTC. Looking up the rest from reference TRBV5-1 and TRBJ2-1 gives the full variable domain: KAGVTQTPRYLIKTRGQQVTLSCSPISGHRSVSWYQQTPGQGLQFLFEYFSETQRNKGNFPGRFSGRQFSNSRSEMNVSTLELGDSALYLCASSPLGSYNEQFFGPGTRLTVL.

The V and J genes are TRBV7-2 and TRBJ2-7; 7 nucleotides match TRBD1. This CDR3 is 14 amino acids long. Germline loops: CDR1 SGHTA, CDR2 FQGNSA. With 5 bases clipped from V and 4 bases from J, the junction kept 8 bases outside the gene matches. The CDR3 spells CASSLGTARYEQYF. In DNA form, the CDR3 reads TGTGCCAGCAGCCTGGGGACAGCTCGGTACGAGCAGTACTTC.

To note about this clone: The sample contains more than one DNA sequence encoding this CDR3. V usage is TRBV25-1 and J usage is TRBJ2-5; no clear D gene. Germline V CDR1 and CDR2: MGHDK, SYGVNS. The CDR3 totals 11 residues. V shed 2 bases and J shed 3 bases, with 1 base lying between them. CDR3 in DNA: TGTGCCAGCAGTGAAGAAGAGACCCAGTACTTC. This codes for CASSEEETQYF.

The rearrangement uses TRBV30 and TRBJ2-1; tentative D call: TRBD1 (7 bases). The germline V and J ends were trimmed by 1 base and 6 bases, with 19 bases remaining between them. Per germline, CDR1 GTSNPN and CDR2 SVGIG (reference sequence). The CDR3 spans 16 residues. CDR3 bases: TGTGCCTGGAGTGGGATCCAGGGGGGTGTCCTCAATGAGCAGTTCTTC. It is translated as CAWSGIQGGVLNEQFF.

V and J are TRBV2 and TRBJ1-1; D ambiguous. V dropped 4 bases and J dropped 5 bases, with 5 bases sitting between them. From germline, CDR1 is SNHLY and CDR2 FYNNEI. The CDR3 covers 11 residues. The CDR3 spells CASSVQTEAFF. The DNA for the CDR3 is TGTGCCAGCAGTGTTCAAACTGAAGCTTTCTTT.

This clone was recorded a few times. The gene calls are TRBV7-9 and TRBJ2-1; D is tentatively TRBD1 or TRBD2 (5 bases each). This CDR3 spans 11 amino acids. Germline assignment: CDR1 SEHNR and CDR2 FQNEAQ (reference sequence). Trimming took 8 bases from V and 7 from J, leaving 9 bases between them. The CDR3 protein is CASEGPNEQFF. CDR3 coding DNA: TGTGCCAGCGAGGGACCAAATGAGCAGTTCTTC.

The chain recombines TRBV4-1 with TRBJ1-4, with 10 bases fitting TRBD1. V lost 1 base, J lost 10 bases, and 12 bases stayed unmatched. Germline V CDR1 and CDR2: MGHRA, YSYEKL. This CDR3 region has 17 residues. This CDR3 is CASSQVGGTGVLGKLFF. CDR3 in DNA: TGCGCCAGCAGCCAAGTAGGCGGGACAGGGGTATTAGGAAAACTGTTTTTT.

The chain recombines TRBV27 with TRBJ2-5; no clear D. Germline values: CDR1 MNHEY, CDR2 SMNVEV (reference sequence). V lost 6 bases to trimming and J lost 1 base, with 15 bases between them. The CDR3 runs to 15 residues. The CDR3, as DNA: TGTGCCAGCAGGATCCGGGCCGTAAGCCAAGAGACCCAGTACTTC. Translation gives CASRIRAVSQETQYF.

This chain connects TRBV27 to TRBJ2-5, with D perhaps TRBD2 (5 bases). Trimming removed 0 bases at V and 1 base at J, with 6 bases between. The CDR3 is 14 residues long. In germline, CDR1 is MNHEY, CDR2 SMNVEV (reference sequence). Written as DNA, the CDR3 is TGTGCCAGCAGTTTATCCGGGATCCAAGAGACCCAGTACTTC. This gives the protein CASSLSGIQETQYF.

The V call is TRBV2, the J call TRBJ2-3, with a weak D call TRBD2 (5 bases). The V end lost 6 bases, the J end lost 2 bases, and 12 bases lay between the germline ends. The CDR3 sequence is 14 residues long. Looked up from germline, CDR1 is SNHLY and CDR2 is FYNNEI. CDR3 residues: CASSVNGVTDTQYF. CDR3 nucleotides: TGTGCCAGCAGCGTCAACGGGGTCACAGATACGCAGTATTTT.

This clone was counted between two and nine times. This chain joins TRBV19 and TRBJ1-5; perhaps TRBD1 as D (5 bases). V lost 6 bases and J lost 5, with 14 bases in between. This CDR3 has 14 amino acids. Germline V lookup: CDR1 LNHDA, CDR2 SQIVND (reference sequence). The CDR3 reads CASSHRGEDQPQHF. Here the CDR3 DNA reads TGTGCCAGTAGCCATAGGGGAGAGGATCAGCCCCAGCATTTT.

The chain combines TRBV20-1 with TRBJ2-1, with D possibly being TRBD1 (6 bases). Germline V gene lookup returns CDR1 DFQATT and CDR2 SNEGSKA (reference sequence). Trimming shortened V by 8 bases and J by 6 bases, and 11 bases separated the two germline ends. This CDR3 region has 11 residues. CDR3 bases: TGCAGTTGGGGGCCGCCCAATGAGCAGTTCTTC. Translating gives CSWGPPNEQFF.